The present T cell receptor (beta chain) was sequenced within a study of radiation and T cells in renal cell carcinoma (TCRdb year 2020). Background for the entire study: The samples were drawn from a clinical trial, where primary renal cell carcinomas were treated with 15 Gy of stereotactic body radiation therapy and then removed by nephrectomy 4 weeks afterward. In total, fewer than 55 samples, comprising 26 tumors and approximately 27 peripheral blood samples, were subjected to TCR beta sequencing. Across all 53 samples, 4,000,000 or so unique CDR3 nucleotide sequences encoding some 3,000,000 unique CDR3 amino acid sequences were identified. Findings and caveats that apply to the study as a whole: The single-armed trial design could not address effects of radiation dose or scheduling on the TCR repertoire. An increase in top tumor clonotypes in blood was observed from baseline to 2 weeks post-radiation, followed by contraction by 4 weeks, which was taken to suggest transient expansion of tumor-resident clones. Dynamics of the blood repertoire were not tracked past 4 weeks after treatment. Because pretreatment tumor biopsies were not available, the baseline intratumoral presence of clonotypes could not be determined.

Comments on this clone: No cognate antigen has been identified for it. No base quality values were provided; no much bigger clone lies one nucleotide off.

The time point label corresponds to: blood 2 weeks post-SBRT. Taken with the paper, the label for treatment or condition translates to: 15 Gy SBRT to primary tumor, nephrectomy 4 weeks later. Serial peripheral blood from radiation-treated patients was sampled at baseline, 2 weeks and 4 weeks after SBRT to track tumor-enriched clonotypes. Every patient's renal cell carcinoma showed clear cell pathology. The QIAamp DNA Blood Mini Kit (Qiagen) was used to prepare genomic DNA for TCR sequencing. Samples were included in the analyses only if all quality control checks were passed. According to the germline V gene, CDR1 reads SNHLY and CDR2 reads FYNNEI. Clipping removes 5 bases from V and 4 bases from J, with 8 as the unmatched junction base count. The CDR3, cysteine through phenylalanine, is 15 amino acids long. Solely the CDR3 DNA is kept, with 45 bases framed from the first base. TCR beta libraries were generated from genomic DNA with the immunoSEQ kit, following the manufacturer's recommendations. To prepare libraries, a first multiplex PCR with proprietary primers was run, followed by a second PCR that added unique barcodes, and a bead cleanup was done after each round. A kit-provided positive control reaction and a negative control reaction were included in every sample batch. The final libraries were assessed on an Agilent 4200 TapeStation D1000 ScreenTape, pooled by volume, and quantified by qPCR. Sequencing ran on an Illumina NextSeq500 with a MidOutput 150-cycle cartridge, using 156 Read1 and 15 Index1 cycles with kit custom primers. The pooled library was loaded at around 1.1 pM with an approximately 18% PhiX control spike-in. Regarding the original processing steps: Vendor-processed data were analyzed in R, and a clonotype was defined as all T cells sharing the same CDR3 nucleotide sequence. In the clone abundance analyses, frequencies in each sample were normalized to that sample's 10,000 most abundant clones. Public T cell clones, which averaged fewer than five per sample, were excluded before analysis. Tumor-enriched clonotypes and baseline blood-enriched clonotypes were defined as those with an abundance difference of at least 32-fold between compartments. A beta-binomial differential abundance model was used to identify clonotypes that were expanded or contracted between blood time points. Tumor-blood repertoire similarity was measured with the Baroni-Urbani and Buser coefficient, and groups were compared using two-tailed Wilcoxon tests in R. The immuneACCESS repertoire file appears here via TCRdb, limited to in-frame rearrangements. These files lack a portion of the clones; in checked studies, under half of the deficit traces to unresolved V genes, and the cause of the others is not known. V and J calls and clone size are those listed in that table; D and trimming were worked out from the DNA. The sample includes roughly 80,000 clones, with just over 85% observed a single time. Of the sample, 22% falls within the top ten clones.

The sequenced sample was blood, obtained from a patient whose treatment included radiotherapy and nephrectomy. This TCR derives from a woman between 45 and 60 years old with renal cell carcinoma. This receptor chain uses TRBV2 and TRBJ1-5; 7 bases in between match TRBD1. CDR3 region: CASSLDRALNQPQHF. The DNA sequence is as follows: TGTGCCAGCAGTCTAGACAGGGCACTAAATCAGCCCCAGCATTTT.